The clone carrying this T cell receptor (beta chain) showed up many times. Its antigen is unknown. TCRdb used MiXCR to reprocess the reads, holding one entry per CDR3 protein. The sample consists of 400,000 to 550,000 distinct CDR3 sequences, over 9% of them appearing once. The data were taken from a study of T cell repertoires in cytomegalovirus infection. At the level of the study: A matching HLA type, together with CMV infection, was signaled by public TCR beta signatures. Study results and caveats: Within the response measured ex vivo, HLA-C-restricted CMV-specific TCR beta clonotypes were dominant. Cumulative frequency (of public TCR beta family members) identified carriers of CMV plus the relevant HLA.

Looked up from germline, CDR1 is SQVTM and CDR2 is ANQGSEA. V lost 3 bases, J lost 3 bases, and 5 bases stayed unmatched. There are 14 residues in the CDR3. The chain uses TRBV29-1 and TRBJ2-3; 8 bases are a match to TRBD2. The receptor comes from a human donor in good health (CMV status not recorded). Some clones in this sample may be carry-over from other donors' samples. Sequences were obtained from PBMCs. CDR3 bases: TGCAGCGTTGACCCCGGGGGGGCGACAGATACGCAGTATTTT. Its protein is CSVDPGGATDTQYF.